This passage covers 4 T cell receptor beta chains from one sample sequenced in a study of long-term antiretroviral therapy in people with HIV. Sequencing relied on immunoSEQ assay v3.0, run at survey level. Data came from immunoSEQ multiplex PCR; TCRdb stores just in-frame clones and leaves some out. The table includes over 30,000 clones, around 97% detected once. Sequencing used unsorted PBMCs, obtained 6.9 years after starting antiretroviral therapy. These receptors originate from a man aged 25 to 45 with HIV.

The chain links TRBV7-2 to TRBJ1-2; D uncertain. This CDR3 contains 16 residues. Deletions cut 3 bases from V and 0 bases from J, with 14 bases between. In germline, CDR1 is SGHTA, CDR2 FQGNSA. The CDR3, as DNA: TGTGCCAGCAGCTTTAGTGAAGGACGTGCTAACTATGGCTACACCTTC. Translating gives CASSFSEGRANYGYTF.

The chain recombines TRBV11-2 with TRBJ1-6; 7 bases agree with TRBD1. J was trimmed by 7 bases and V by 6 bases; bases with no gene match: 3. Germline V gene lookup returns CDR1 SGHAT and CDR2 FQNNGV. The CDR3 is 13 amino acids. CDR3 sequence reads: CASRTGENSPLHF. Here the CDR3 DNA reads TGTGCCAGCAGAACAGGGGAAAATTCACCCCTCCACTTT.

In DNA form, the CDR3 reads TGTGCCAGCAGTGAAGGGCTTCTGTTCAGATCCACGCAGTATTTT. Protein sequence: CASSEGLLFRSTQYF. The genes are TRBV2 and TRBJ2-3; D is uncertain. The CDR3 runs 15 residues. Trimming removed 1 base from V and 9 bases from J, with 17 bases in between. Germline assignment: CDR1 SNHLY and CDR2 FYNNEI.

The CDR3 coding sequence is TGTGCCAGCAGTTACGGGCCCAGGGGCCCCACGTACGAGCAGTACTTC. It yields the protein CASSYGPRGPTYEQYF. This chain uses TRBV6-6 with TRBJ2-7; tentative D call: TRBD1 (6 bases). Trimming left V 2 bases short and J 4 bases short, with 18 bases between. CDR1 and CDR2 (germline): MNHNY, SVGAGI (reference sequence). CDR3 length: 16 amino acids.